This record concerns one T cell receptor (beta chain) sequence. What this receptor recognizes is not known. This may stem from a read error, because a much larger clone lies one nucleotide away. These data are taken from a study of T cells in Graves' hyperthyroidism and ophthalmopathy (dated by TCRdb to about 2019). Broadly, across the study: Peripheral blood samples were taken at initial diagnosis, before any treatment was given. For training and testing, the 100 or so patients in the discovery cohort were randomly divided in a 7:3 ratio. To identify distinguishing TCR V-J signatures, a discovery cohort of some 99 patients was used, comprising some 45 with Graves' ophthalmopathy and 57 with stable Graves' hyperthyroidism. In addition, the study compared T-cell repertoires in thyroid tissue and in blood from six Graves' hyperthyroidism patients. Whether ophthalmopathy could be predicted prospectively was tested in an independent validation cohort made up of 18 hyperthyroidism patients plus 17 patients who later progressed to ophthalmopathy. Once sampling was done, hyperthyroidism patients were given methimazole at a starting dose of 30 mg daily, whereas ophthalmopathy patients were given high-dose intravenous methylprednisolone. According to the paper, TCR Vbeta CDR3 sequencing was carried out on roughly 130 peripheral blood samples, which came from about 45 ophthalmopathy, around 74 hyperthyroidism and 17 progressor patients.

Stable Graves' hyperthyroidism was defined as no progression to ophthalmopathy during 18 months of follow-up. Hyperthyroidism patients were aged 18 to 65 years and newly diagnosed, with disease duration of less than 2 months. Exclusion was applied to patients with uncontrolled infections, other autoimmune diseases, pregnancy or lactation. Clinical symptoms, serum thyroxine and TRAb, thyroid ultrasound, and orbital computed tomography formed the basis for the diagnoses. PBMCs were isolated from 10 ml of fresh peripheral blood by Ficoll-Paque density gradient centrifugation. Total RNA was extracted with Trizol reagent, and quality was checked on an Agilent 2100 Bioanalyzer. Reading from cysteine to phenylalanine, the CDR3 counts 17 amino acids. CDR3 DNA only is kept here, 51 bases in frame from base 1. From the germline V gene, CDR1 is MRHNA and CDR2 is SNTAGT. Broader findings and caveats from the paper: Sample size was not statistically predetermined, and blinding of investigators to group allocation was not performed. In validation, the model predicted progression to ophthalmopathy a median of around six months before onset, with roughly 70% sensitivity and almost 75% specificity. Most expanded thyroid clonotypes (frequency above 0.001) were also detected in blood, suggesting blood repertoires may reflect thyroid immune responses. A model built on a 13 V-J signature distinguished ophthalmopathy from stable hyperthyroidism, reaching roughly 88% sensitivity and around 81% specificity in cross-validation and 80%/75% in testing.

The TCR beta CDR3 regions were amplified from the RNA transcripts. The TCR CDR3 was subjected to a first round of RT-PCR using the HTBI primer set and the Qiagen OneStep RT-PCR kit. Libraries were constructed in a second round of multiplex PCR, after which size selection and purification were carried out. Paired-end sequencing of the libraries was performed with 100 bp reads on an Illumina HiSeq2000. As for how the authors treated the data: SOAPnuke was used to process the raw data, removing reads that contained adapters or uncalled bases, had a mean Phred below 15, or lacked an exact match to the constant primer or identifier. COPE v1.2.5 was used to merge high-quality paired reads, and clonotypes were defined as unique nucleotide sequences. Clonotypes were aligned to IMGT TRBV, TRBD and TRBJ reference segments using MiTCR v1.1. Only V-J combinations with frequency above 0.0001, covering about 99% of repertoires, were analysed. The TCS score was defined as F50 (clonal expansion) divided by E x V (chaos), with BLOSUM62-based TCRdist calculated between CDR3 peptides within each V-J. Welch's t-statistics and random forest reduced 514 V-J features to under 15, which were used in a naive Bayes classifier (R e1071). The public reads were reanalyzed by TCRdb: fastp trimming at Q25, MiXCR alignment, in-frame beta chains only. When rows share a CDR3 protein, they turn into one entry using the most common DNA and genes. The V and J calls were not made by the authors but by TCRdb's processing. The sample includes around 190,000 distinct CDR3 sequences, with around 16% observed a single time. Of the sample, around 52% is held by the ten largest clones.

The TCR sequence derives from a woman in her fifties or sixties with Graves' hyperthyroidism. The receptor chain draws on TRBV6-4 and TRBJ2-1, with a weak D call of TRBD1 (6 bases match). The DNA end lines up better with TRBJ2-7; the J call may be wrong. Sequencing was carried out using blood. CDR3 sequence: CASSTDPGTPAYNEQYF. The nucleotides read TGTGCCAGCAGTACCGACCCAGGGACACCTGCCTACAATGAGCAGTACTTC.